This T cell receptor (beta chain) came from a study of shared clonotypes between healthy human individuals. CD45RO-negative CD8 cells positively selected for CCR7 made up the naive population, which excluded terminally differentiated effector memory CD45RA+ cells. Splitting of each subset's genomic DNA was done evenly across several immunoSEQ plates. Generated by immunoSEQ multiplex PCR, the TCRdb table keeps only in-frame clones and is missing some. Of about 2.1 million clones listed, 80% to 95% were seen once; the top ten hold approximately 1.7%. This CDR3 is built from 15 residues. Germline V gene data show CDR1 as SGHTA and CDR2 as FQGNSA. The V and J ends lost 8 bases and 5 bases, in that order; junction bases with no gene match: 10.

Sequencing was carried out using naive CD8+ T cells from PBMCs. The TCR sequence derives from a man between 18 and 35 years old in good health. Some clones in this sample may be carry-over from other donors' samples. The chain has TRBV7-2 and TRBJ2-5; the match to TRBD1 covers 11 bases. The CDR3 sequence: CASSRDRGSEETQYF. The CDR3 region has the DNA TGTGCCAGCTCCCGGGACAGGGGGTCGGAGGAGACCCAGTACTTC.